Below, one T cell receptor (beta chain) is given with its context. Sequencing used immunoSEQ multiplex PCR; TCRdb keeps in-frame clones, though not all of them. The sample lists fewer than 150,000 clones; around 87% were seen once. Per germline, CDR1 SGHTS and CDR2 YDEGEE. The CDR3 is made up of 12 amino acids. V dropped 3 bases and J dropped 5 bases, with 6 bases sitting between them. The data are from a study of blood T cell repertoires in COVID-19. Sequencing used peripheral blood. The chain employs TRBV5-8 and TRBJ1-5, with D uncertain. This receptor was obtained from a human donor in a cohort sampled during active COVID-19. Here the CDR3 reads CASSSDYQPQHF. CDR3 DNA: TGTGCCAGCAGCTCGGACTATCAGCCCCAGCATTTT.